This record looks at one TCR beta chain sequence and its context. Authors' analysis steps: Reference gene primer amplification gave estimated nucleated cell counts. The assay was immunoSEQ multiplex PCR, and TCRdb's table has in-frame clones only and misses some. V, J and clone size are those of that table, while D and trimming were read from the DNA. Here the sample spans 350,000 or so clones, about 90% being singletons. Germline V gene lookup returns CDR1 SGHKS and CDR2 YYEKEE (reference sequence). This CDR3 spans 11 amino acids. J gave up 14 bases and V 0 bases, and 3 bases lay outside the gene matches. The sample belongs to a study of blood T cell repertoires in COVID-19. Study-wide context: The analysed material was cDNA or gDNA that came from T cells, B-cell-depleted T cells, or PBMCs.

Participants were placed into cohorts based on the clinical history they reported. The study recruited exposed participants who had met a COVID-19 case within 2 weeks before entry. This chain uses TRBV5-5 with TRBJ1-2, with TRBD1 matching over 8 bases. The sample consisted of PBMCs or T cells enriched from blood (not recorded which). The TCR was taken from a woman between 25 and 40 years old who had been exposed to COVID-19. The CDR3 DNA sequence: TGTGCCAGCAGCTTGGGACAGGGGCGTACCTTC. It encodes CASSLGQGRTF.